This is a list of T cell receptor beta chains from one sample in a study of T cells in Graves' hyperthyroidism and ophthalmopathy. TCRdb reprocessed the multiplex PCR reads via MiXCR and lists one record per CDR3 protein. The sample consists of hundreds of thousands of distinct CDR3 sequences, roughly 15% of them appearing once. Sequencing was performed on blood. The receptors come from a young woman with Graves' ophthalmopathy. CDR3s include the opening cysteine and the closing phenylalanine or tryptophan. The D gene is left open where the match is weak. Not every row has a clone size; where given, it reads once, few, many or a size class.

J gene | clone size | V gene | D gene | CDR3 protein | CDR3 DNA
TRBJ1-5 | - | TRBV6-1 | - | CASSDGFSYSNQPQHF | TGTGCCAGCAGTGATGGTTTTTCTTATAGCAATCAGCCCCAGCATTTT
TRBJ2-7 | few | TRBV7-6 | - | CASSLDAQAAYEQYF | TGTGCCAGCAGCTTAGACGCGCAAGCGGCCTACGAGCAGTACTTC
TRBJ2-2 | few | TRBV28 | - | CASKLNTGELFF | TGTGCCAGCAAGTTGAACACCGGGGAGCTGTTTTTT
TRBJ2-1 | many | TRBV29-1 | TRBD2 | CSVDPFGAGGFYNEQFF | TGCAGCGTTGACCCTTTCGGAGCGGGAGGGTTCTACAATGAGCAGTTCTTC
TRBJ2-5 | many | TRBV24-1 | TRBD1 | CATSDLRADRVGETQYF | TGTGCCACCAGTGATTTAAGGGCAGACAGGGTAGGAGAGACCCAGTACTTC
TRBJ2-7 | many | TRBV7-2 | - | CASSLNLPGSAYEQYF | TGTGCCAGCAGCCTAAATCTACCGGGGTCGGCCTACGAGCAGTACTTC
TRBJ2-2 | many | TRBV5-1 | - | CASSLEGNAGELFF | TGCGCCAGCAGCTTGGAAGGGAATGCCGGGGAGCTGTTTTTT
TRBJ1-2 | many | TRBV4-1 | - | CASSHPIPTGPSYGYTF | TGCGCCAGCAGCCATCCTATTCCGACAGGCCCCTCCTATGGCTACACCTTC
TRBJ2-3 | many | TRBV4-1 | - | CASSHHTGGPDTDTQYF | TGCGCCAGCAGCCATCATACTGGCGGACCAGACACAGATACGCAGTATTTT
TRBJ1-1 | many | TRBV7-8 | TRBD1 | CASSHKQGGPEAFF | TGTGCCAGCAGCCATAAACAGGGGGGTCCTGAAGCTTTCTTT
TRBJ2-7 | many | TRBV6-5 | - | CASSYPGITYEQYF | TGTGCCAGCAGTTACCCCGGGATCACCTACGAGCAGTACTTC
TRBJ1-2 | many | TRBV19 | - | CASSRTTGRTYGYTF | TGTGCCAGTAGTAGAACCACGGGACGGACCTATGGCTACACCTTC
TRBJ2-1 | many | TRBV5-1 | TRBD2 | CASSLELAGGGNEQFF | TGCGCCAGCAGCTTGGAACTAGCGGGGGGCGGCAATGAGCAGTTCTTC
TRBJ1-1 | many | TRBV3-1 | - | CASSPTARDTEAFF | TGTGCCAGCAGCCCCACGGCTAGGGACACTGAAGCTTTCTTT
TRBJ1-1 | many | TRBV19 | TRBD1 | CASSSWTGMNTEAFF | TGTGCCAGTAGTTCCTGGACAGGGATGAACACTGAAGCTTTCTTT
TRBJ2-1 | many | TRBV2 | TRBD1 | CASSEAQGQGAYNEQFF | TGTGCCAGCAGTGAAGCTCAGGGACAGGGGGCCTACAATGAGCAGTTCTTC
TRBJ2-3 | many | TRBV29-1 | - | CSVESGYERFRTDTQYF | TGCAGCGTTGAATCAGGGTATGAGCGGTTCAGGACAGATACGCAGTATTTT
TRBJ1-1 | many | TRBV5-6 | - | CASSPRTAIGTEAFF | TGTGCCAGCAGCCCCCGGACAGCGATCGGCACTGAAGCTTTCTTT
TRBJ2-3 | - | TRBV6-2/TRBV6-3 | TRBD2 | CASSYGRGSTDTQYF | TGTGCCAGCAGTTACGGGCGGGGGAGCACAGATACGCAGTATTTT
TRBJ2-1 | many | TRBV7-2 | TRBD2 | CASSRTSGDSNEQFF | TGTGCCAGCAGCCGCACTAGCGGGGATAGCAATGAGCAGTTCTTC
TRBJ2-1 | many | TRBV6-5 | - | CASSYRGNEQFF | TGTGCCAGCAGTTACAGGGGCAATGAGCAGTTCTTC